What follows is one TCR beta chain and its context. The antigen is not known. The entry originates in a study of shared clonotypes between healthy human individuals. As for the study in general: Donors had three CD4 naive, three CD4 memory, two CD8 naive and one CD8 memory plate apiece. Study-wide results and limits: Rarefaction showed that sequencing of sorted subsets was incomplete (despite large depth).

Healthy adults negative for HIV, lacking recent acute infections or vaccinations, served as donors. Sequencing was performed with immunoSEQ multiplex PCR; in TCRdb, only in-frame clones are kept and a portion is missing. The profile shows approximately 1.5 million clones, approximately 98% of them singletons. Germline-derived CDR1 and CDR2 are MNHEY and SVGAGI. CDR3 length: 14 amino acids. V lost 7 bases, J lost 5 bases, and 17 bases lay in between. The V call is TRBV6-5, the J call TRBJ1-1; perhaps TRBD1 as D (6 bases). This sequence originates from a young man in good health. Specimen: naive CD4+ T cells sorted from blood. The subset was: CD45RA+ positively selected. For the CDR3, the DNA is TGTGCCAGCATCATAGGTGGGGGGCGGACTGAAGCTTTCTTT. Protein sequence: CASIIGGGRTEAFF.